A single sample is the source of the 9 T cell receptor beta chains below, sequenced in a study of long-term antiretroviral therapy in people with HIV. Sequencing relied on immunoSEQ assay v3.0, run at survey level. Profiled with immunoSEQ multiplex PCR; TCRdb holds only in-frame clones, not every one. Of roughly 38,000 clones in the sample, more than 80% were seen once. This sample comprised unsorted PBMCs, obtained 3.4 years after starting antiretroviral therapy. These receptors came from a man aged 30 to 39 with HIV.

A remark on this clone: A read error may account for a junction end that differs from germline. V usage is TRBV9 and J usage is TRBJ1-1, with D unclear. CDR3 length: 12 residues. The germline gives CDR1 SGDLS, CDR2 YYNGEE. CDR3 in DNA: TGTGCCAGCAGCGACCTGAAGACTGAAGCTTTCTTT. This gives the protein CASSDLKTEAFF.

The rearrangement uses TRBV5-1 and TRBJ2-1, with 14 bases aligning to TRBD2. Germline V gene lookup returns CDR1 SGHRS and CDR2 YFSETQ. This CDR3 has 17 residues. J gave up 4 bases and V 0 bases, and 3 bases lay outside the gene matches. DNA of the CDR3: TGCGCCAGCAGCTTGGTGGGACTAGCGGGGGAGTACAATGAGCAGTTCTTC. Its translation is CASSLVGLAGEYNEQFF. The full variable domain, its missing parts supplied by reference TRBV5-1 and TRBJ2-1, is KAGVTQTPRYLIKTRGQQVTLSCSPISGHRSVSWYQQTPGQGLQFLFEYFSETQRNKGNFPGRFSGRQFSNSRSEMNVSTLELGDSALYLCASSLVGLAGEYNEQFFGPGTRLTVL.

The chain uses TRBV29-1 and TRBJ2-2, with D maybe TRBD1 (7 bases). CDR1 is SQVTM, CDR2 ANQGSEA, per germline. This CDR3 spans 15 amino acids. Trimming took 7 bases from V and 0 from J, leaving 15 bases between them. The chain's CDR3 is CSARRGTANTGELFF. CDR3 DNA: TGCAGCGCACGCCGCGGGACAGCGAACACCGGGGAGCTGTTTTTT.

By share, this clone ranks as medium-sized. The chain has TRBV28 and TRBJ1-3; D is ambiguous. The CDR3 contains 15 residues. V dropped 6 bases and J dropped 0 bases, with 12 bases sitting between them. The V gene's germline CDR1 is MDHEN and CDR2 SYDVKM. CDR3 nucleotide sequence: TGTGCCAGCAGCCACGGACGGCACTCTGGAAACACCATATATTTT. The encoded protein is CASSHGRHSGNTIYF. Supplemented by reference TRBV28 and TRBJ1-3, the full variable domain reads DVKVTQSSRYLVKRTGEKVFLECVQDMDHENMFWYRQDPGLGLRLIYFSYDVKMKEKGDIPEGYSVSREKKERFSLILESASTNQTSMYLCASSHGRHSGNTIYFGEGSWLTVV.

The V gene is TRBV5-6, the J gene TRBJ2-1, with 9 positions matching TRBD2. The V segment lost 4 bases and the J segment 8 bases; nucleotides outside the gene matches: 13. The CDR3 is made up of 16 amino acids. Germline values: CDR1 SGHDT, CDR2 YYEEEE. The CDR3 reads CASSDTGLAGSDEQFF. The CDR3 DNA reads TGTGCCAGCAGCGATACCGGGCTAGCGGGAAGTGATGAGCAGTTCTTC.

This clone was counted a few times. This chain uses TRBV7-2 with TRBJ2-1; D may be TRBD2 (5 bases). The V end was cut by 5 bases, the J end by 6 bases, with 17 bases between. From germline, CDR1 is SGHTA and CDR2 FQGNSA. This CDR3 has 15 amino acids. CDR3 DNA sequence: TGTGCCAGCAGCCTAGGGAGTACCCCCTCCAATGAGCAGTTCTTC. It codes for CASSLGSTPSNEQFF.

The gene calls are TRBV5-1 and TRBJ1-4, with D uncertain. Looked up from germline, CDR1 is SGHRS and CDR2 is YFSETQ. The CDR3 runs to 13 residues. The V gene lost 0 bases and the J gene lost 8 bases, with 8 bases spanning the gap. CDR3 region: CASSLDGREKLFF. The CDR3 nucleotides are TGCGCCAGCAGCTTGGATGGGAGAGAAAAACTGTTTTTT.

This clone turned up a few times. The chain has TRBV7-9 and TRBJ1-5, with 9 bases lining up with TRBD1. V lost 5 bases and J lost 6; bases outside the gene matches: 8. The CDR3 contains 15 residues. Germline CDR1 reads SEHNR; CDR2 reads FQNEAQ (reference sequence). The CDR3 bases are TGTGCCAGCAGCGGAGACAGGGGGGTAGGTCAGCCCCAGCATTTT. Encoded protein: CASSGDRGVGQPQHF.

This clone was counted only a few times. The V and J genes are TRBV4-2 and TRBJ1-4; D remains ambiguous. Germline-derived CDR1 and CDR2 are LGHNA and YNFKEQ. The CDR3 extends over 16 amino acids. V was cut by 0 bases and J by 8 bases, with 16 bases left in between. The CDR3 DNA is TGTGCCAGCAGCCAAGATCTCTGGGCCCCGGGGGAAAAACTGTTTTTT. The encoded protein is CASSQDLWAPGEKLFF.